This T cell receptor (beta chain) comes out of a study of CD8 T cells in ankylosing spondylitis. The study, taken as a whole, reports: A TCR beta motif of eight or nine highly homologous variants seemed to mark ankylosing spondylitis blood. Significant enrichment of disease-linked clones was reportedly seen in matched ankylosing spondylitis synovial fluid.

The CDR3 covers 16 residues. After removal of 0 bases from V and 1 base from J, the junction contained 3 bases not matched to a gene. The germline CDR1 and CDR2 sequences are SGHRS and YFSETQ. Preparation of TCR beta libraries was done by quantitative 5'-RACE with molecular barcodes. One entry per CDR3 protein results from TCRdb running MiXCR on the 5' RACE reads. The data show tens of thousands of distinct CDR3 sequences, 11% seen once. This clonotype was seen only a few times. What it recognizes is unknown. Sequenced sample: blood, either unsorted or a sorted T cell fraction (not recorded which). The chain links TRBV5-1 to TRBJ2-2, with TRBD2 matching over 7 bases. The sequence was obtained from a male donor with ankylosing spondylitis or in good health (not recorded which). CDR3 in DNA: TGCGCCAGCAGCTTGGGCCGGACTAGGAACACCGGGGAGCTGTTTTTT. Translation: CASSLGRTRNTGELFF.